One and the same sample provided the 20 T cell receptor beta chains below, sequenced in a study of STAT3 mutations in large granular lymphocyte leukemia (dated by TCRdb to 2018 to 2020). The paper as a whole reports these results and caveats: Every T-LGLL patient showed at least one immunodominant TCRbeta clonotype, and about half showed multiple immunodominant subclonotypes.

The antigens for these receptors are not known. The method behind the library was the immunoSEQ multiplex PCR assay. This immuneACCESS table, as held by TCRdb, lists in-frame sequences with V and J called but not all clones. Of the missing ones, under half trace to an unresolved V gene in checked studies; the others have no known cause. The sample includes 13,000 or so clones, with about nine tenths observed a single time. The top ten hold around 12% of the sample. The sequenced sample consisted of PBMCs. Receptors were obtained from a human donor with T large granular lymphocyte leukemia. Some clones in this sample may be carry-over from other donors' samples.

V usage is TRBV19 and J usage is TRBJ1-2; maybe TRBD1 (6 bases). The CDR3 consists of 14 residues. V lost 3 bases, J lost 8 bases, and 16 bases lay in between. Germline assignment: CDR1 LNHDA and CDR2 SQIVND (reference sequence). CDR3 nucleotide sequence: TGTGCCAGTAGTATCCGGGGGCGATCTATAGGCTACACCTTC. This translates into CASSIRGRSIGYTF.

The CDR3 sequence: CASSPGLAYNEQFF. The DNA for the CDR3 is TGCGCCAGCAGCCCGGGACTCGCCTACAATGAGCAGTTCTTC. V usage is TRBV5-1 and J usage is TRBJ2-1; a possible D gene is TRBD2 (6 bases). The germline V and J ends were trimmed by 4 bases and 2 bases, with 10 bases remaining between them. Looked up from germline, CDR1 is SGHRS and CDR2 is YFSETQ. This CDR3 has 14 amino acids.

This clone was counted a single time. For the CDR3, the DNA is TGTGCCAGCAGCTCCTCCGACGGACCCTACGAGCAGTACTTC. Residues: CASSSSDGPYEQYF. This sequence joins TRBV7-2 and TRBJ2-7, with D uncertain. The CDR3 runs 14 residues. Germline CDR1 SGHTA, CDR2 FQGNSA. V lost 4 bases and J lost 2, with 12 bases in between.

The rearrangement uses TRBV7-2 and TRBJ2-3, with 8 positions matching TRBD2. The CDR3 has 16 residues. Germline CDR1 and CDR2: SGHTA and FQGNSA. V lost 1 base, J lost 4 bases, and 7 bases stayed unmatched. CDR3 region: CASSLEGTRPADTQYF. CDR3 DNA sequence: TGTGCCAGCAGCTTAGAAGGGACTAGGCCCGCAGATACGCAGTATTTT.

The J gene is TRBJ1-3, the V gene TRBV18, with 7 bases aligning to TRBD1. V trimming: 2 bases; J trimming: 2 bases; junction bases outside the gene matches: 3. Germline CDR1 and CDR2: KGHSH and LQKENI. The CDR3 consists of 15 residues. For the CDR3, the DNA is TGTGCCAGCTCACCAACAGGGGATCCTGGAAACACCATATATTTT. Translating gives CASSPTGDPGNTIYF. The variable domain in full, completed from reference TRBV18 and TRBJ1-3, reads NAGVMQNPRHLVRRRGQEARLRCSPMKGHSHVYWYRQLPEEGLKFMVYLQKENIIDESGMPKERFSAEFPKEGPSILRIQQVVRGDSAAYFCASSPTGDPGNTIYFGEGSWLTVV.

The gene calls are TRBV29-1 and TRBJ1-1; 10 nucleotides match TRBD1. Losses at the gene ends were 8 bases for V and 6 bases for J; bases not matched to a gene: 6. The CDR3 is made up of 12 amino acids. CDR1 and CDR2 from the germline V gene are SQVTM and ANQGSEA. Written as DNA, the CDR3 is TGCAGCTCCTGGACAGGGGGACCTGAAGCTTTCTTT. This codes for CSSWTGGPEAFF.

This chain links TRBV6-5 with TRBJ1-1; D ambiguous. The germline gives CDR1 MNHEY, CDR2 SVGAGI. This CDR3 comprises 14 residues. Trimming stripped 0 bases from V and 4 bases from J, with 9 bases between. CDR3 sequence: CASSYSESSTEAFF. The CDR3 DNA sequence: TGTGCCAGCAGTTACTCCGAGAGTAGCACTGAAGCTTTCTTT.

The gene calls are TRBV9 and TRBJ2-1; 10 bases map to TRBD1. The J segment lost 4 bases and the V segment lost 3 bases, leaving 4 bases of the junction unmatched. Per germline, CDR1 SGDLS and CDR2 YYNGEE. This CDR3 spans 15 amino acids. CDR3: CASSARQGAYNEQFF. CDR3 in DNA: TGTGCCAGCAGCGCCCGACAGGGGGCTTACAATGAGCAGTTCTTC.

The chain links TRBV25-1 to TRBJ1-2; D is undetermined. V was pared by 7 bases and J by 8 bases, with 23 bases between. Germline-derived CDR1 and CDR2 are MGHDK and SYGVNS. The CDR3 is 15 amino acids. The CDR3 sequence: CASTADGPVRGGYTF. The CDR3 nucleotides are TGTGCCAGCACTGCTGACGGCCCCGTCCGGGGAGGCTACACCTTC.

The chain employs TRBV5-4 and TRBJ2-1, with 11 bases matching TRBD2. The CDR3 length is 15 residues. V lost 6 bases and J lost 8; bases outside the gene matches: 10. CDR1 is SGHNT, CDR2 YYREEE, per germline (reference sequence). Written as DNA, the CDR3 is TGTGCCAGCAAGGCGTCGCTAGCGGGAGGCGATGAGCAGTTCTTC. This sequence encodes CASKASLAGGDEQFF.

The genes are TRBV10-2 and TRBJ2-5; D call uncertain. The CDR3 contains 11 residues. V shed 2 bases and J shed 4 bases, with 2 bases lying between them. From germline, CDR1 is WSHSY and CDR2 SAAADI. CDR3 loop: CASSEGETQYF. CDR3 coding DNA: TGCGCCAGCAGTGAGGGAGAGACCCAGTACTTC.

This chain joins TRBV11-3 and TRBJ2-5; 8 bases are a match to TRBD1. J gave up 1 base and V 5 bases, and 6 bases lay outside the gene matches. CDR3 length equals 15 residues. The V gene's germline CDR1 is SGHNT and CDR2 YENEEA. The CDR3 DNA follows: TGTGCCAGCAGCCTCCGGACAGGGTTCCAAGAGACCCAGTACTTC. Translated, it gives CASSLRTGFQETQYF.

The V gene is TRBV20-1, the J gene TRBJ1-1; no clear D gene. Per germline, CDR1 DFQATT and CDR2 SNEGSKA (reference sequence). This CDR3 comprises 11 residues. Trimming cost V 5 bases and J 8 bases, with 12 bases left between them. As DNA, the CDR3 is TGCAGTGCTCAAGACGGTGCGGAAGCTTTCTTT. Encoded protein: CSAQDGAEAFF.

The CDR3 reads CASSPRGEGQPQHF. The CDR3 bases are TGCGCCAGCAGCCCGAGGGGGGAAGGGCAGCCCCAGCATTTT. The chain has TRBV5-1 and TRBJ1-5; D might be TRBD1 (6 bases). CDR1 and CDR2 (germline): SGHRS, YFSETQ. V was clipped by 4 bases and J by 7 bases, with 15 bases between them. The CDR3 sequence is 14 residues long.

The chain joins TRBV18 to TRBJ2-6; 7 bases align to TRBD1. CDR3 length equals 17 residues. Per the germline V gene, CDR1 is KGHSH and CDR2 is LQKENI. J gave up 4 bases and V 2 bases, and 8 bases lay outside the gene matches. CDR3 sequence (DNA): TGTGCCAGCTCACCATCGACAGGGCGGTTGGGGGCCAACGTCCTGACTTTC. This gives the protein CASSPSTGRLGANVLTF.

The V gene is TRBV6-6, the J gene TRBJ1-5; D remains unclear. The CDR3 is 16 residues long. Germline V gene lookup returns CDR1 MNHNY and CDR2 SVGAGI (reference sequence). The V end lost 2 bases, the J end lost 2 bases, and 13 bases lay between the germline ends. CDR3 bases: TGTGCCAGCAGTTACGTGGCGAGCGGAGGCAATCAGCCCCAGCATTTT. The encoded protein is CASSYVASGGNQPQHF.

V is TRBV28 and J is TRBJ2-1; TRBD2 matches at 8 bases. The CDR3 covers 15 residues. The V segment lost 8 bases and the J segment 5 bases; nucleotides outside the gene matches: 11. Germline V gene lookup returns CDR1 MDHEN and CDR2 SYDVKM. CDR3 nucleotide sequence: TGTGCCAGCCAAAGGACTAGCACTATACACAATGAGCAGTTCTTC. This sequence encodes CASQRTSTIHNEQFF. The complete variable domain, with remaining parts taken from reference TRBV28 and TRBJ2-1, reads DVKVTQSSRYLVKRTGEKVFLECVQDMDHENMFWYRQDPGLGLRLIYFSYDVKMKEKGDIPEGYSVSREKKERFSLILESASTNQTSMYLCASQRTSTIHNEQFFGPGTRLTVL.

The chain couples TRBV28 to TRBJ1-5, with a weak D call TRBD1 (5 bases). Trimming removed 8 bases from V and 7 bases from J, with 21 bases in between. This CDR3 contains 15 residues. CDR1 is MDHEN, CDR2 SYDVKM, per germline. The CDR3, as DNA: TGTGCCAGCGGATCCCGGGACCCCGTCGGGCAGCCCCAGCATTTT. Its protein is CASGSRDPVGQPQHF.

The chain couples TRBV18 to TRBJ2-3; TRBD1 matches at 10 bases. The CDR3 has 16 amino acids. The germline V gene encodes CDR1 KGHSH and CDR2 LQKENI. V lost 5 bases and J lost 4; bases outside the gene matches: 9. Written as DNA, the CDR3 is TGTGCCAGCTCATCGCCCTCAGGACAGGGGGCAGATACGCAGTATTTT. Amino acid sequence: CASSSPSGQGADTQYF.

The CDR3 loop reads CASSLSGQHTGELFF. The CDR3, as DNA: TGTGCCAGCAGCTTATCGGGACAGCACACCGGGGAGCTGTTTTTT. The chain combines TRBV7-2 with TRBJ2-2, with 7 bases lining up with TRBD1. After removal of 2 bases from V and 3 bases from J, the junction contained 3 bases not matched to a gene. The CDR3 covers 15 residues. The germline V gene encodes CDR1 SGHTA and CDR2 FQGNSA.